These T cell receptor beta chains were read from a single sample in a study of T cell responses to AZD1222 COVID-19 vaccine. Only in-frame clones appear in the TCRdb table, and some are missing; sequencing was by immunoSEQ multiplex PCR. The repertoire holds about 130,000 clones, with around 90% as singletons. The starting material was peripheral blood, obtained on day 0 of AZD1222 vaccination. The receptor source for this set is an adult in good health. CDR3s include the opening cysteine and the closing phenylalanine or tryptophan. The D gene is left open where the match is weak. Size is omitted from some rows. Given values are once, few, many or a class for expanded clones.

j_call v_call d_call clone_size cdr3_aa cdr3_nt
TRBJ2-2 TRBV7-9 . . CAGSPRTGELFF TGTGCCGGCAGCCCGCGCACCGGGGAGCTGTTTTTT
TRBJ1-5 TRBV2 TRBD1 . CASSEAEGGGQPQHF TGTGCCAGCAGTGAAGCGGAAGGGGGCGGTCAGCCCCAGCATTTT
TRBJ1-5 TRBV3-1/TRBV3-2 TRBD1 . CASSQSGTGGQPQHF TGTGCCAGCAGCCAGTCCGGGACAGGGGGTCAGCCCCAGCATTTT
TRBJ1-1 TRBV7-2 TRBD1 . CATRRDREVGSEAFF TGTGCCACTCGGAGGGACAGGGAAGTGGGTTCTGAAGCTTTCTTT
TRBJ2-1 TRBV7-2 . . CASSLVVDSYNEQFF TGTGCCAGCAGCTTAGTTGTGGACAGCTACAATGAGCAGTTCTTC
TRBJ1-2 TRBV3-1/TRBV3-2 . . CASSLRGHPYGYTF TGTGCCAGCAGCCTACGGGGACACCCCTATGGCTACACCTTC
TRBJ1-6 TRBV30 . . CAWSRPGYNSPLHF TGTGCCTGGAGTAGGCCTGGTTATAATTCACCCCTCCACTTT
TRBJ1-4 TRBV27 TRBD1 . CASSLTSLGGTGIEKLFF TGTGCCAGCAGTCTAACTTCTTTGGGTGGGACAGGGATCGAAAAACTGTTTTTT
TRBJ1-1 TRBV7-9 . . CASSLGGPQDGVGAFF TGTGCCAGCAGCTTAGGTGGGCCCCAGGACGGTGTGGGAGCTTTCTTT
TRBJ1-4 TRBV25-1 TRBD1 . CASTKRGTGKEKLFF TGTGCCAGCACCAAAAGGGGGACAGGGAAGGAAAAACTGTTTTTT
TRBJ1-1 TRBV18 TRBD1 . CASSPLRGRRTEAFF TGTGCCAGCTCACCACTGAGGGGGCGAAGGACTGAAGCTTTCTTT
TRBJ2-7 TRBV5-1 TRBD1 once CASSLAPGQGYEQYF TGCGCCAGCAGCTTGGCCCCGGGACAGGGCTACGAGCAGTACTTC
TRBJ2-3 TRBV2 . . CASTPDLREDTQYF TGTGCCAGCACCCCTGACCTTAGGGAAGATACGCAGTATTTT
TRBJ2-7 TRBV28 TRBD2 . CASSSLSGRTSASHEQYF TGTGCCAGCAGCTCGCTCTCTGGGCGGACTAGCGCAAGTCACGAGCAGTACTTC
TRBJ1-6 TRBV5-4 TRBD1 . CASSWDRANSPLHF TGTGCCAGCAGCTGGGACAGGGCGAATTCACCCCTCCACTTT
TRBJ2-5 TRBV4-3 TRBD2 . CASSLGLAGGPSQETQYF TGCGCCAGCAGCCTCGGACTAGCGGGGGGGCCGAGTCAAGAGACCCAGTACTTC
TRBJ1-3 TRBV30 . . CACRDGASGNTIYF TGTGCCTGCCGGGACGGGGCCTCTGGAAACACCATATATTTT
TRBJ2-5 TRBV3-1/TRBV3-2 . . CASSQGFGGEETQYF TGTGCCAGCAGCCAAGGATTCGGCGGGGAAGAGACCCAGTACTTC
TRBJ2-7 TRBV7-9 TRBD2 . CASSTTSGGPKGEQYF TGTGCCAGCAGCACAACTAGCGGGGGCCCCAAGGGAGAGCAGTACTTC
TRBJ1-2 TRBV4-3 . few CASTMTGSYYGYTF TGCGCCAGCACTATGACCGGCAGCTACTATGGCTACACCTTC
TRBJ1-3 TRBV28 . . CAISPKARLTIREGWSGNTIYF TGTGCCATCAGCCCCAAAGCTCGCCTTACGATCAGGGAAGGCTGGTCTGGAAACACCATATATTTT
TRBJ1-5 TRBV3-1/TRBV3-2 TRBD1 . CASSQDHRGGNQPQHF TGTGCCAGCAGCCAAGATCACAGGGGAGGCAATCAGCCCCAGCATTTT
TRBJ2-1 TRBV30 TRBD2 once CAWSVQRGATYNEQFF TGTGCCTGGAGTGTACAGCGGGGGGCCACCTACAATGAGCAGTTCTTC
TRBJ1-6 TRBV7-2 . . CASSPGPFGYNSPLHF TGTGCCAGCAGCCCGGGACCTTTCGGGTATAATTCACCCCTCCACTTT
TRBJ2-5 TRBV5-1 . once CASSHAGETQYF TGCGCCAGCAGCCACGCTGGGGAGACCCAGTACTTC
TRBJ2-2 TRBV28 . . CASSLPRTDNTGELFF TGTGCCAGCAGTTTACCTCGGACAGACAACACCGGGGAGCTGTTTTTT
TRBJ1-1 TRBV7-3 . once CASSRTGHGIALSTEAFF TGTGCCAGCAGCCGTACGGGACACGGGATTGCTCTCAGCACTGAAGCTTTCTTT
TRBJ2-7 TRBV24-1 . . CATSAQGYEQYF TGTGCCACCAGTGCCCAGGGCTACGAGCAGTACTTC
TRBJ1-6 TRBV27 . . CASTLGGSYNSPLHF TGTGCCAGCACTCTTGGGGGCTCCTATAATTCACCCCTCCACTTT
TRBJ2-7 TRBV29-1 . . CSVEAVGREQYF TGCAGCGTTGAAGCGGTCGGTCGGGAGCAGTACTTC
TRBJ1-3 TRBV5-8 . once CASSLFRISGNTIYF TGTGCCAGCAGCTTGTTCAGAATTTCTGGAAACACCATATATTTT
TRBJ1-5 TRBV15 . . CATSRDGRDTQPQHF TGTGCCACCAGCAGAGATGGAAGGGATACTCAGCCCCAGCATTTT
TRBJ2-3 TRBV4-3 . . CASSQDRGRGKRDTQYF TGCGCCAGCAGCCAAGATAGAGGTCGGGGGAAGAGAGATACGCAGTATTTT
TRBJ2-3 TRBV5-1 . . CASSLSTDTQYF TGCGCCAGCAGCTTATCCACAGATACGCAGTATTTT
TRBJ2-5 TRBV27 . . CASSPRLGGETQYF TGTGCCAGCAGCCCTCGACTAGGGGGAGAGACCCAGTACTTC
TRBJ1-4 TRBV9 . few CASSPQGWGEKLFF TGTGCCAGCAGTCCCCAGGGATGGGGTGAAAAACTGTTTTTT
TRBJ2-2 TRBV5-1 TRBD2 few CASSWEGTVAGELFF TGCGCCAGCAGCTGGGAGGGTACGGTGGCCGGGGAGCTGTTTTTT
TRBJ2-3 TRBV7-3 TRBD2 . CASSVGRGATDTQYF TGTGCCAGCAGCGTGGGGCGGGGGGCCACAGATACGCAGTATTTT
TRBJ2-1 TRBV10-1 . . CASSEGTGAGGNEQFF TGCGCCAGCAGTGAGGGGACAGGTGCGGGAGGAAATGAGCAGTTCTTC
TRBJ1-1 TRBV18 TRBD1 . CASSQGENTEAFF TGTGCCAGCTCCCAGGGGGAGAACACTGAAGCTTTCTTT
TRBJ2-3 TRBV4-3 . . CASSQVASASTDTQYF TGCGCCAGCAGCCAAGTTGCTAGCGCAAGCACAGATACGCAGTATTTT
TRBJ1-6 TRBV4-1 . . CASSQDHGGSSYNSPLHF TGCGCCAGCAGCCAAGATCATGGGGGGAGCTCCTATAATTCACCCCTCCACTTT
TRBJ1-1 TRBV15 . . CATSRDLGGDQNTEAFF TGTGCCACCAGCAGAGATCTAGGAGGGGATCAGAACACTGAAGCTTTCTTT
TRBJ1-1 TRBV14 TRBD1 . CASSQDLGQGEAFF TGTGCCAGCAGCCAAGATCTAGGACAGGGTGAGGCTTTCTTT
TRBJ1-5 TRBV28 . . CASRRAGSNQPQHF TGTGCCAGCAGGCGAGCAGGGAGTAATCAGCCCCAGCATTTT
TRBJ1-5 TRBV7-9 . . CASSLEKGNQPQHF TGTGCCAGCAGCTTAGAGAAGGGGAATCAGCCCCAGCATTTT
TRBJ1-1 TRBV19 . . CASNGQPNTEAFF TGTGCCAGTAACGGACAGCCGAACACTGAAGCTTTCTTT
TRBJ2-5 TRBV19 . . CASSPWAQETQYF TGTGCCAGTAGCCCGTGGGCCCAAGAGACCCAGTACTTC
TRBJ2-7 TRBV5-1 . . CASRSGTLYEQYF TGCGCCAGTCGATCGGGAACGCTATACGAGCAGTACTTC
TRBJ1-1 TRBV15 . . CATSRGRPAGAFF TGTGCCACCAGCAGAGGGAGGCCCGCTGGAGCTTTCTTT
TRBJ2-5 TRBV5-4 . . CASSFPPQETQYF TGTGCCAGCAGCTTCCCCCCCCAAGAGACCCAGTACTTC
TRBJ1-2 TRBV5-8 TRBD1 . CASSSPPISQGANGYTF TGTGCCAGCAGCTCCCCACCCATCTCGCAGGGGGCTAATGGCTACACCTTC
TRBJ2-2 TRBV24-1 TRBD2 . CATSDAAGASWTGELFF TGTGCCACCAGTGATGCCGCGGGAGCTTCCTGGACCGGGGAGCTGTTTTTT
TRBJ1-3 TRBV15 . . CAASRVLGSSGGVGNTIYF TGTGCCGCCAGCAGAGTTCTGGGGAGCTCGGGCGGCGTTGGAAACACCATATATTTT